Listed here are 25 T cell receptor beta chains from one sample, sequenced in a study of blood T cell repertoires in COVID-19. Only in-frame clones appear in the TCRdb table, and some are missing; sequencing was by immunoSEQ multiplex PCR. The data contain over 200,000 clones, around 89% of them seen just once; the ten biggest clones take up under 10%. The sequencing input was PBMCs or T cells enriched from blood (not recorded which). The receptor source for this set is a man in his forties who had recovered from COVID-19.

This clone was observed a few times. The DNA of the CDR3 is TGTGCCAGCAGCAGAGGCTACGAGCAGTACTTC. It is translated as CASSRGYEQYF. The chain uses TRBV6-5 and TRBJ2-7; D gene unclear. Trimming removed 6 bases from V and 3 bases from J, with 6 bases in between. The CDR3 extends over 11 amino acids. Germline lookup yields CDR1 MNHEY and CDR2 SVGAGI.

This chain links TRBV7-2 with TRBJ2-1, with 13 bases fitting TRBD2. The trim removed 4 bases at V and 6 bases at J, leaving 9 bases unmatched. The germline CDR1 and CDR2 sequences are SGHTA and FQGNSA. CDR3 length: 17 amino acids. CDR3: CASSSRLAGGLGNEQFF. The CDR3 DNA is TGTGCCAGCAGCTCCCGACTAGCGGGAGGCCTCGGCAATGAGCAGTTCTTC.

This rearrangement joins TRBV4-3 to TRBJ2-7; D is ambiguous. The CDR3 is 15 amino acids. Between the trimmed V and J ends, which lost 1 base and 0 bases, there was a span of 10 bases. Germline loops: CDR1 LGHNA, CDR2 YSLEER. As DNA, the CDR3 is TGCGCCAGCAGCCAAGGAGTCGAATTCTCCTACGAGCAGTACTTC. Translated, it gives CASSQGVEFSYEQYF.

V is TRBV11-2 and J is TRBJ2-2, with TRBD1 matching 7 bases. The CDR3 runs to 14 residues. The trim removed 5 bases at V and 8 bases at J, leaving 8 bases unmatched. CDR1 is SGHAT and CDR2 is FQNNGV in the germline V gene. The chain's CDR3 is CASSRGQSTGELFF. CDR3 DNA: TGTGCCAGCAGCCGGGGACAGTCGACAGGGGAGCTGTTTTTT. Full variable domain (missing parts from reference TRBV11-2 and TRBJ2-2): EAGVAQSPRYKIIEKRQSVAFWCNPISGHATLYWYQQILGQGPKLLIQFQNNGVVDDSQLPKDRFSAERLKGVDSTLKIQPAKLEDSAVYLCASSRGQSTGELFFGEGSRLTVL.

The rearrangement links TRBV9 to TRBJ2-7; no firm D call. The CDR3 has 13 residues. CDR1 and CDR2 (germline): SGDLS, YYNGEE. The V gene lost 2 bases and the J gene lost 6 bases, with 12 bases spanning the gap. CDR3 region: CASSVGPPGEQYF. CDR3 sequence (DNA): TGTGCCAGCAGCGTCGGCCCCCCGGGCGAGCAGTACTTC.

The chain recombines TRBV18 with TRBJ2-1; 12 positions match TRBD2. J was trimmed by 6 bases and V by 6 bases; bases with no gene match: 6. Germline V gene sequence: CDR1 KGHSH, CDR2 LQKENI. The CDR3 covers 15 residues. The CDR3 is CASSVTSGRRNEQFF. The CDR3 DNA reads TGTGCCAGCTCCGTGACTAGCGGGAGACGCAATGAGCAGTTCTTC.

This chain joins TRBV15 and TRBJ1-5; 7 nucleotides match TRBD1. CDR3 length equals 16 residues. Germline lookup yields CDR1 LNHNV and CDR2 YYDKDF (reference sequence). The J segment lost 11 bases and the V segment lost 3 bases, leaving 16 bases of the junction unmatched. The CDR3 sequence is CATSRKTGKVFLSQHF. The CDR3 nucleotides read TGTGCCACCAGCAGGAAGACAGGGAAGGTTTTTCTGTCCCAGCATTTT. The full variable domain, its missing parts supplied by reference TRBV15 and TRBJ1-5, is DAMVIQNPRYQVTQFGKPVTLSCSQTLNHNVMYWYQQKSSQAPKLLFHYYDKDFNNEADTPDNFQSRRPNTSFCFLDIRSPGLGDTAMYLCATSRKTGKVFLSQHFGDGTRLSIL.

This chain connects TRBV10-2 to TRBJ2-3; D is unresolved. Germline-derived CDR1 and CDR2 are WSHSY and SAAADI. Between the trimmed V and J ends, which lost 4 bases and 3 bases, there was a span of 5 bases. The CDR3 has 12 residues. The CDR3 region has the DNA TGCGCCAGCAGTGTATCTACAGATACGCAGTATTTT. The encoded protein is CASSVSTDTQYF.

The V gene is TRBV19, the J gene TRBJ2-3, with 8 bases matching TRBD1. CDR3 length: 15 amino acids. V was pared by 3 bases and J by 6 bases, with 8 bases of the junction left unmatched. The V gene's germline CDR1 is LNHDA and CDR2 SQIVND (reference sequence). In nucleotides, the CDR3 is TGTGCCAGTAGTATGGACAGGGTAAAAATGGATACGCAGTATTTT. Translated: CASSMDRVKMDTQYF.

The chain joins TRBV4-1 to TRBJ2-7; TRBD2 matches 13 bases. Germline CDR1 MGHRA, CDR2 YSYEKL. This CDR3 has 18 residues. The V and J ends lost 5 bases and 3 bases, in that order; junction bases with no gene match: 13. In nucleotides, the CDR3 is TGCGCCAGCAGCTCCCTGCGAACAAGACTAGCGGGAGGCTACGAGCAGTACTTC. Translated, it gives CASSSLRTRLAGGYEQYF.

This sequence joins TRBV7-8 and TRBJ2-7; 8 bases fit TRBD1. The CDR3 runs 14 residues. From germline, CDR1 is SGHVS and CDR2 FQNEAQ. With V trimmed by 6 bases and J by 7 bases, 11 bases remained unmatched. In DNA form, the CDR3 reads TGTGCCAGCAGTCTGTATCAGGGGGCGGGAGAGCAGTACTTC. It is translated as CASSLYQGAGEQYF.

The genes are TRBV4-1 and TRBJ2-2; possibly TRBD1 for D (7 bases). The germline V gene encodes CDR1 MGHRA and CDR2 YSYEKL. V lost 2 bases to trimming and J lost 4 bases, with 20 bases between them. The CDR3 extends over 18 amino acids. CDR3 DNA: TGCGCCAGCAGCCAAAGGGTGGGACTGACAGGGCCCACCGGGGAGCTGTTTTTT. Its protein is CASSQRVGLTGPTGELFF.

The J gene is TRBJ1-3, the V gene TRBV5-6, with TRBD1 matching 8 bases. J was trimmed by 8 bases and V by 3 bases; bases with no gene match: 7. Germline V gene data show CDR1 as SGHDT and CDR2 as YYEEEE. The CDR3 runs 14 residues. CDR3 sequence reads: CASSSLTGEDTIYF. As DNA, the CDR3 is TGTGCCAGCAGCTCCCTGACAGGGGAGGACACCATATATTTT.

The chain is built from TRBV3-1 (or the pseudogene TRBV3-2) and TRBJ2-2; 8 nucleotides agree with TRBD1. Germline assignment: CDR1 LGHDT and CDR2 YNNKEL (reference sequence). The CDR3 totals 17 residues. V lost 0 bases, J lost 1 base, and 4 bases stayed unmatched. CDR3 residues: CASSQESGTGNTGELFF. In nucleotides, the CDR3 is TGTGCCAGCAGCCAAGAATCCGGGACAGGGAACACCGGGGAGCTGTTTTTT.

The CDR3 DNA reads TGTGCCATCAGTGGGACAGGGTTGGATACGCAGTATTTT. Translation: CAISGTGLDTQYF. The V and J genes are TRBV10-3 and TRBJ2-3, with 8 bases matching TRBD1. Per the germline V gene, CDR1 is ENHRY and CDR2 is SYGVKD. The CDR3 runs to 13 residues. The V gene end was trimmed by 4 bases and the J gene end by 6 bases; junction bases not matched to a gene: 3.

This chain joins TRBV7-6 and TRBJ2-4, with 10 bases lining up with TRBD1. After removal of 5 bases from V and 8 bases from J, the junction contained 9 bases not matched to a gene. Germline assignment: CDR1 SGHVS and CDR2 FNYEAQ. CDR3 size: 15 residues. The CDR3 nucleotides are TGTGCCAGCAGCCGCCCCGGGACAGGGGAGGACATTCAGTACTTC. Protein product: CASSRPGTGEDIQYF.

The V gene is TRBV27, the J gene TRBJ1-2; a weak D match, TRBD1 (6 bases). The ends were cut back, 5 bases at V and 6 bases at J, with 13 bases in the middle. From germline, CDR1 is MNHEY and CDR2 SMNVEV (reference sequence). This CDR3 is built from 13 residues. CDR3 DNA sequence: TGTGCCAGCAGTATTACAGGGTTGGATGGCTACACCTTC. Its protein product is CASSITGLDGYTF.

In this sample, this clone turned up once. This chain links TRBV10-2 with TRBJ2-1; D not certain. CDR3 length: 16 amino acids. The V gene lost 2 bases and the J gene lost 1 base, with 12 bases spanning the gap. The germline CDR1 and CDR2 sequences are WSHSY and SAAADI. The CDR3 DNA follows: TGCGCCAGCAGTGAGAGTTGGCAGCGATCCTACAATGAGCAGTTCTTC. The encoded protein is CASSESWQRSYNEQFF.

The chain employs TRBV19 and TRBJ2-7; TRBD2 might be the D (6 bases). Germline CDR1 is LNHDA and CDR2 is SQIVND (reference sequence). The CDR3 has 15 residues. V lost 3 bases and J 0 bases, leaving 12 bases between the germline ends. In DNA, the CDR3 is TGTGCCAGTAGTATGGGGGGATTCAGCTCCTACGAGCAGTACTTC. Translating it yields CASSMGGFSSYEQYF.

V and J are TRBV19 and TRBJ1-5; TRBD1 matches 7 bases. Germline CDR1 and CDR2: LNHDA and SQIVND (reference sequence). The CDR3 is 19 amino acids. V trimming: 6 bases; J trimming: 2 bases; junction bases outside the gene matches: 19. The CDR3: CASSPRWQREGTGNQPQHF. Here the CDR3 DNA reads TGTGCCAGTAGCCCTCGGTGGCAGCGGGAGGGGACAGGCAATCAGCCCCAGCATTTT. The complete variable domain, with remaining parts taken from reference TRBV19 and TRBJ1-5, reads DGGITQSPKYLFRKEGQNVTLSCEQNLNHDAMYWYRQDPGQGLRLIYYSQIVNDFQKGDIAEGYSVSREKKESFPLTVTSAQKNPTAFYLCASSPRWQREGTGNQPQHFGDGTRLSIL.

The gene calls are TRBV7-2 and TRBJ1-5; 7 positions agree with TRBD1. The V segment lost 5 bases and the J segment 0 bases; nucleotides outside the gene matches: 4. CDR1 and CDR2 from the germline V gene are SGHTA and FQGNSA. This CDR3 comprises 15 residues. The CDR3 DNA follows: TGTGCCAGCAGCATGACAGGGTATAGCAATCAGCCCCAGCATTTT. Translation: CASSMTGYSNQPQHF.

V is TRBV9 and J is TRBJ2-2; no reliable D call. The V end lost 3 bases, the J end lost 7 bases, and 10 bases lay between the germline ends. Germline CDR1 SGDLS, CDR2 YYNGEE. The CDR3 covers 13 residues. The CDR3 region is CASSEESDGELFF. DNA for the CDR3: TGTGCCAGCAGCGAAGAAAGCGACGGGGAGCTGTTTTTT. Full variable domain (rest looked up from reference TRBV9 and TRBJ2-2): DSGVTQTPKHLITATGQRVTLRCSPRSGDLSVYWYQQSLDQGLQFLIQYYNGEERAKGNILERFSAQQFPDLHSELNLSSLELGDSALYFCASSEESDGELFFGEGSRLTVL.

The chain employs TRBV9 and TRBJ2-7; 8 bases agree with TRBD2. V shed 0 bases, J shed 0 bases, and the junction held 2 bases outside the gene matches. CDR1 and CDR2 (germline): SGDLS, YYNGEE. This CDR3 region has 15 residues. Written as DNA, the CDR3 is TGTGCCAGCAGCGTAGGCGGGACTAGCTCCTACGAGCAGTACTTC. Protein: CASSVGGTSSYEQYF.

This clone was detected once. The chain links TRBV25-1 to TRBJ1-1; D perhaps matches TRBD1 (6 bases). V was pared by 4 bases and J by 5 bases, with 14 bases between. The CDR3 has 14 amino acids. Looked up from germline, CDR1 is MGHDK and CDR2 is SYGVNS. The CDR3 sequence is CASSVTGRGTEAFF. CDR3 in DNA: TGTGCCAGCAGTGTTACAGGGCGGGGGACTGAAGCTTTCTTT.

The chain combines TRBV19 with TRBJ2-3; 9 bases agree with TRBD2. Trimming at V came to 8 bases and at J to 6 bases, leaving 18 bases not matched to a gene. In germline, CDR1 is LNHDA, CDR2 SQIVND (reference sequence). The CDR3 runs to 17 residues. CDR3 region: CASSAAGGPLDPDTQYF. The CDR3 DNA sequence: TGTGCCAGTTCGGCTGCGGGAGGGCCTTTAGATCCGGATACGCAGTATTTT.